This T cell receptor beta chain was sequenced in a study of T-cell memory formation after mild COVID-19 (dated by TCRdb to the early 2020s). Some background on the complete study: Most TCR sequence clusters were specific to one of the two donors. In a couple of donors, T-cell clones that expanded and contracted after mild COVID-19 were tracked by sequencing TCRalpha and TCRbeta repertoires over time. Two young, previously healthy adult volunteers made up the cohort, one male and one female. Summary of the overall study and its limitations: SARS-CoV-2 specificity was not confirmed for the second-wave clones peaking on day 37. Some responding clones were found in pre-infection memory, which suggests that pre-existing cross-reactive memory T cells took part in the SARS-CoV-2 response. The study covered only a couple of mild cases, and larger cohorts including severe cases with pre-infection samples were considered necessary. Contracting CD4+ clones turned up mainly in the CM and EM memory subsets, whereas EMRA was where CD8+ clones were enriched. Balanced CD4/CD8 phenotypes were observed for clones contracting from day 15 to 85, whereas a bias towards CD4+ was observed for a second wave of clones expanding from day 15 to 37.

This clonotype was seen many times. Its antigen is unknown. The record has no base qualities; no much larger clone is one base away. Ficoll-Paque density gradient centrifugation was the method used to isolate PBMCs. TCRdb lists the instrument as Illumina NovaSeq 6000. TCRalpha and TCRbeta cDNA libraries were constructed by 5'RACE with constant-segment primers, with sample barcodes and unique molecular identifiers being introduced. Trizol reagent was used to extract RNA from every sample. Library amplification was performed in two PCR steps, and a second sample barcode and Illumina TruSeq adapters were introduced in the second step. Sequencing of libraries was performed on an Illumina NovaSeq with 2 x 150 bp paired-end reads. From the authors' description of their analysis: Demultiplexing of reads and collapsing into UMI-guided consensus sequences were performed with migec v1.2.7. Using mixcr v2.1.11, UMI consensuses were aligned to TRA and TRB V and J templates and then assembled into clonotypes. Clonotypes were classified as expanded or contracted when called significant by both edgeR and NoisET, with noise models trained on biological replicates. For edgeR calls, a false discovery rate-adjusted p below 0.01 and a log2 fold-change threshold of 1 were applied. As an exploratory analysis of dynamics, PCA with hierarchical clustering was applied to max-normalized trajectories of the 1000 most abundant clonotypes. Separately sequenced CD4+ and CD8+ repertoires were used to assign a CD4 or CD8 phenotype to each responding clone. In-frame beta chains were kept once TCRdb had trimmed the public reads at Q25 with fastp and called clones with MiXCR. Each CDR3 protein gets just one entry, which takes the most common genes and DNA from the rows behind it. TCRdb's processing, not the study's, gives the V and J calls here. The sample has approximately 35,000 distinct CDR3 sequences on record, roughly 21% of them singletons. The ten top clones hold roughly 1.4% of the sample.

From the cysteine up to the phenylalanine, the CDR3 has a length of 17 residues. Only the CDR3 DNA stays, 51 bases, in frame from base 1. Trimming takes 4 bases from V and 2 bases from J, and the germline ends sit 16 bases apart. The germline V gene supplies CDR1 SGHRS and CDR2 YFSETQ. The chain uses TRBV5-1 and TRBJ2-6, with a weak D call of TRBD1 (6 bases match). The clonotype comes from an adult who had mild COVID-19 (a few samples of this study predate the infection). The sample titles of this study are shuffled in the database, so cell type and time point are left out. The sequenced material came from PBMCs or a T cell subset sorted from them (not recorded which). The DNA reads TGCGCCAGCAGCAGAAACCAGGACAGTACTGGGGCCAACGTCCTGACTTTC. This translates into CASSRNQDSTGANVLTF.